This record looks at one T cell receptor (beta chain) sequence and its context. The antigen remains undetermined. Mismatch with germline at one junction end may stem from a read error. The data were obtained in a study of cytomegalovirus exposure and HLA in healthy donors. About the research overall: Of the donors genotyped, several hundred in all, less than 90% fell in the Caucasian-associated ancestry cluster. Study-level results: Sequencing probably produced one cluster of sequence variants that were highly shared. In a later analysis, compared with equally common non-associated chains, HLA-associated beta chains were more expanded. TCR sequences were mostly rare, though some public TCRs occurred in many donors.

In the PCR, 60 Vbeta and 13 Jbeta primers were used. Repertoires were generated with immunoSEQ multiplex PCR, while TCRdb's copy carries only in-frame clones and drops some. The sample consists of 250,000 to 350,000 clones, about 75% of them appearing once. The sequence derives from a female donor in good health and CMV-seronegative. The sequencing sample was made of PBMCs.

CDR3 protein: CASRWELGRNTKAFF. The CDR3 DNA follows: TGTGCCAGCAGGTGGGAGTTGGGGAGGAACACTAAAGCTTTCTTT. The chain is built from TRBV6-1 and TRBJ1-1; D gene unclear. In germline, CDR1 is MNHNS, CDR2 SASEGT. There are 15 residues in the CDR3.